These T cell receptor beta chains were read from a single sample in a study of cytomegalovirus exposure and HLA in healthy donors. Only in-frame clones appear in the TCRdb table, and some are missing; sequencing was by immunoSEQ multiplex PCR. The sample lists around 200,000 clones, 85% to 90% occurring once. The sequencing input was PBMCs. These receptors all come from a woman aged 18-29 years in good health and CMV-seronegative. CDR3s include the opening cysteine and the closing phenylalanine or tryptophan. D genes are given only for firm matches. The listing skips clone size in some rows; elsewhere it reads once, few, many or a size class.

TRBJ2-3	TRBV4-1	NA	NA	CASSPQPAANTQYF	TGCGCCAGCAGCCCACAACCCGCGGCAAATACGCAGTATTTT
TRBJ2-5	TRBV5-6	TRBD1	NA	CASSLMTGSAAETQYF	TGTGCCAGCAGCTTGATGACAGGGTCGGCTGCGGAGACCCAGTACTTC
TRBJ2-7	TRBV28	NA	NA	CASRGGSGGSYEQYF	TGTGCCAGCAGGGGGGGTTCAGGGGGTAGCTACGAGCAGTACTTC
TRBJ2-1	TRBV2	NA	NA	CASRPIAAYNEQFF	TGTGCCAGCAGACCAATAGCTGCCTACAATGAGCAGTTCTTC
TRBJ2-3	TRBV28	TRBD2	NA	CASSPGTSVTDTQYF	TGTGCCAGCAGTCCGGGGACTAGCGTAACAGATACGCAGTATTTT
TRBJ1-2	TRBV4-1	NA	NA	CASSQLSVRGVGGYTF	TGCGCCAGCAGCCAACTGAGTGTACGGGGAGTGGGTGGCTACACCTTC
TRBJ1-2	TRBV30	NA	NA	CAWSLGTYLGYTF	TGTGCCTGGAGTCTGGGGACATACCTAGGCTACACCTTC
TRBJ2-7	TRBV27	NA	NA	CASWSSVREQYF	TGTGCCAGCTGGAGTAGTGTGCGCGAGCAGTACTTC
TRBJ2-1	TRBV9	TRBD2	NA	CASSGTSGRAYNEQFF	TGTGCCAGCAGCGGGACTAGCGGGAGGGCCTACAATGAGCAGTTCTTC
TRBJ2-2	TRBV7-9	NA	NA	CASSLGDSGGELFF	TGTGCCAGCAGCTTAGGTGATTCAGGCGGGGAGCTGTTTTTT
TRBJ2-2	TRBV6-5	TRBD1	NA	CASSYSNPGGAGELFF	TGTGCCAGCAGTTACTCTAACCCAGGGGGAGCCGGGGAGCTGTTTTTT
TRBJ2-1	TRBV10-3	TRBD1	once	CAISMTGNEQFF	TGTGCCATCAGCATGACAGGGAATGAGCAGTTCTTC
TRBJ2-3	TRBV9	NA	NA	CASSVGASDTDTQYF	TGTGCCAGCAGCGTAGGGGCTAGCGACACAGATACGCAGTATTTT
TRBJ2-7	TRBV7-2	TRBD2	NA	CASSFMGLAGGRYEQYF	TGTGCCAGCAGCTTCATGGGACTAGCGGGGGGACGGTACGAGCAGTACTTC
TRBJ1-1	TRBV5-1	NA	NA	CASNKGDTEAFF	TGCGCCAGCAATAAGGGGGACACTGAAGCTTTCTTT
TRBJ1-4	TRBV5-4	NA	NA	CASSLGGSTNEKLFF	TGTGCCAGCAGCCTCGGGGGTTCGACTAATGAAAAACTGTTTTTT
TRBJ1-2	TRBV11-2	NA	NA	CASSSRNFGYTF	TGTGCCAGCTCTTCCAGGAATTTTGGCTACACCTTC